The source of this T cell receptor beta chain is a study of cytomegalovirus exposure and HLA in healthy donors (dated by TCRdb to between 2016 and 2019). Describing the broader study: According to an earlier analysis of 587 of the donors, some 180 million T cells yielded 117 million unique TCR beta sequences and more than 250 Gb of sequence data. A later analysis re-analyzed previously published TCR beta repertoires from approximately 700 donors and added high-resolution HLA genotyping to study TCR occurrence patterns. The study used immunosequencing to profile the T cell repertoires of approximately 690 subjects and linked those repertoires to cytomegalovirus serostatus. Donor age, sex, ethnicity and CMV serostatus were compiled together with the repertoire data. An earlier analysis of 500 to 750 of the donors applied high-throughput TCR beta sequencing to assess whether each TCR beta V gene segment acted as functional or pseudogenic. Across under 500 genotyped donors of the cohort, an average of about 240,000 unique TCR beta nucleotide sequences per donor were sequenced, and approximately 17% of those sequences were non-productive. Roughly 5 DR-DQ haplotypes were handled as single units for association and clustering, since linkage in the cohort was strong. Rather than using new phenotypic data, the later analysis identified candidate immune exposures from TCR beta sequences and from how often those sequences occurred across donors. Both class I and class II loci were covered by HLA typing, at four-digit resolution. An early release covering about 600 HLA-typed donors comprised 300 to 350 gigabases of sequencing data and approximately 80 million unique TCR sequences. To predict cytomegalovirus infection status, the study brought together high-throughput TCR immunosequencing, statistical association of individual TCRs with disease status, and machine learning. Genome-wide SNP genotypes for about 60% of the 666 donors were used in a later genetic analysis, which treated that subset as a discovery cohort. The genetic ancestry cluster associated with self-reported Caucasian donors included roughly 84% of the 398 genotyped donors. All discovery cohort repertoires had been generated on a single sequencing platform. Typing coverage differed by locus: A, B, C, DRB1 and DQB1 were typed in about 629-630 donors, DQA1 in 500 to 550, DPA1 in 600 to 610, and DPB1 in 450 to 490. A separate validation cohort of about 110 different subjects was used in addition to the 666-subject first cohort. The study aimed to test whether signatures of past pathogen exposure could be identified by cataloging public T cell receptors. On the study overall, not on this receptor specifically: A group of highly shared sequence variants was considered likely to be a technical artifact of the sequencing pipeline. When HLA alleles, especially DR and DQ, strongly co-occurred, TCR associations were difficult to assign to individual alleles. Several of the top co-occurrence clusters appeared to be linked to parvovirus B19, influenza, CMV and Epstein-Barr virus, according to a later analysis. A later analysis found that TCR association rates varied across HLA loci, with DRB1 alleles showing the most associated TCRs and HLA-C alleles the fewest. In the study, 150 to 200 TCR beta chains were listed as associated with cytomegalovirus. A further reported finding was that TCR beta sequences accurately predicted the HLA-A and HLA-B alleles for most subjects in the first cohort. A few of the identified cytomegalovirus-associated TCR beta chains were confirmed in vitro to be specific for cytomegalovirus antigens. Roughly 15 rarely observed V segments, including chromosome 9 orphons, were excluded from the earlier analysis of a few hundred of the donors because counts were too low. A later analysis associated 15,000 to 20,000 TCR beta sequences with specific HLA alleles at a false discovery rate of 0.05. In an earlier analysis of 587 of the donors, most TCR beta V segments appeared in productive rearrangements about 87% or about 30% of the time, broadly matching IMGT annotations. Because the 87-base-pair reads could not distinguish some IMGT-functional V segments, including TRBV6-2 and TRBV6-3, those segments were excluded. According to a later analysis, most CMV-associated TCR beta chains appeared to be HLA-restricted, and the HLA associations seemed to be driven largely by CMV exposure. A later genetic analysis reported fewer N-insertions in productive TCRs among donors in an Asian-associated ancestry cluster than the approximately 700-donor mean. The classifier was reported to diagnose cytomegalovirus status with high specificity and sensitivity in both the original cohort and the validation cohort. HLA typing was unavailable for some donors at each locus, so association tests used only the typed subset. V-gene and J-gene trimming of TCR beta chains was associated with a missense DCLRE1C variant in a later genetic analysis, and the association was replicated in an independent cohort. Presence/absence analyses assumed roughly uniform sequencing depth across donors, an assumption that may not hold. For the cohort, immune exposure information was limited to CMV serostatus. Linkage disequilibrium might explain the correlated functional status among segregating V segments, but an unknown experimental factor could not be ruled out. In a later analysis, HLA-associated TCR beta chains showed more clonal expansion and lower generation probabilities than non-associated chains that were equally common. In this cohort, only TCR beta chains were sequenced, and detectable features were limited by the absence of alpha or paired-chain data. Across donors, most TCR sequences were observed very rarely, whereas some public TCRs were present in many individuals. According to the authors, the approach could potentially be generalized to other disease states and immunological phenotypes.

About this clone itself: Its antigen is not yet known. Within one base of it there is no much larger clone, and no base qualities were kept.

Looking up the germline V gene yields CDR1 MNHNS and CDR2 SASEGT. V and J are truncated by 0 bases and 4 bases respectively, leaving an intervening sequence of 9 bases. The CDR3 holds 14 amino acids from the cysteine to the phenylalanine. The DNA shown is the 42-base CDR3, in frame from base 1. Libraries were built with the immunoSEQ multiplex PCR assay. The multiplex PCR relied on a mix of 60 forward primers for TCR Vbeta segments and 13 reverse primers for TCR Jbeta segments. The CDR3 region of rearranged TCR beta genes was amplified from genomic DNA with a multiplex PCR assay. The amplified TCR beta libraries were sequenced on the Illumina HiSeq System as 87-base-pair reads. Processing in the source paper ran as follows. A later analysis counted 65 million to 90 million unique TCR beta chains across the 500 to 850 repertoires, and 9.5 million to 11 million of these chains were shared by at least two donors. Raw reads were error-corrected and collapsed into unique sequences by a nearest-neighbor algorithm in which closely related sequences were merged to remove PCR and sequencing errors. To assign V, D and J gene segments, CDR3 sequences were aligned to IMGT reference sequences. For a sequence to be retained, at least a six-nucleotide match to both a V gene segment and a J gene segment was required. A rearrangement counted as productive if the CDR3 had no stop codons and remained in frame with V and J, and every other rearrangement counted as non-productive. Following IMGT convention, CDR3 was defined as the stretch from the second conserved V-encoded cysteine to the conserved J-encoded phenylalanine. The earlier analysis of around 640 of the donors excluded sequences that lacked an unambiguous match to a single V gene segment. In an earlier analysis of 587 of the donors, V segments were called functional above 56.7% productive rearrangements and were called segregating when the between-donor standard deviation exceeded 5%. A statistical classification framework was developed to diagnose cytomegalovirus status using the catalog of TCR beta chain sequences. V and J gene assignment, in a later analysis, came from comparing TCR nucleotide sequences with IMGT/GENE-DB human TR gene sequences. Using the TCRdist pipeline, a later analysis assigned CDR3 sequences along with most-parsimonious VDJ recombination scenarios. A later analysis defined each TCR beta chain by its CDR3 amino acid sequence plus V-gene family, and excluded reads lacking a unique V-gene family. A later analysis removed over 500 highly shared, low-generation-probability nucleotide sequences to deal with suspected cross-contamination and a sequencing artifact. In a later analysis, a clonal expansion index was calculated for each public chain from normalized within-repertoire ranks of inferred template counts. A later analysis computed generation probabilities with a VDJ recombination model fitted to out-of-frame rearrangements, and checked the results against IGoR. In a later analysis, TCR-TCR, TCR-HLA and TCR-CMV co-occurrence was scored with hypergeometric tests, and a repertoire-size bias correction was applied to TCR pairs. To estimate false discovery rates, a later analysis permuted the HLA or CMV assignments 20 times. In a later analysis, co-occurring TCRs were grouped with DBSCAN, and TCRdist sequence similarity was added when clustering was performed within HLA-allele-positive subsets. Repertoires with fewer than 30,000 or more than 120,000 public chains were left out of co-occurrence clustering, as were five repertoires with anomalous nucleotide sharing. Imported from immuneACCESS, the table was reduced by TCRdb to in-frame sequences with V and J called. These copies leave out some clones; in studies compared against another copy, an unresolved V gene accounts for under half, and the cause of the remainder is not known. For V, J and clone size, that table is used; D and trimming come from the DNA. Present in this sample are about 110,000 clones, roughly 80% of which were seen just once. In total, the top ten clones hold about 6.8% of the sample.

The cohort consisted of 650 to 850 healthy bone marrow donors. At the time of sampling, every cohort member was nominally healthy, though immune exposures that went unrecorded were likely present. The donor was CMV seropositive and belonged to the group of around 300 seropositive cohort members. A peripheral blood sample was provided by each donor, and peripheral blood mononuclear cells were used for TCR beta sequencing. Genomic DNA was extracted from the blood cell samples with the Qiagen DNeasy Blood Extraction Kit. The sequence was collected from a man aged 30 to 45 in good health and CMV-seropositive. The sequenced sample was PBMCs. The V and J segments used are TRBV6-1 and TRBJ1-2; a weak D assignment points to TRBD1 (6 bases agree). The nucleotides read TGTGCCAGCAGTGAAGCGGACAGATTCTATGGCTACACCTTC. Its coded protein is CASSEADRFYGYTF.